This T cell receptor beta chain was found in a study of T cell repertoires in cytomegalovirus infection. Study in general: Based on public TCR beta signatures, there were indications of CMV infection and of a matching HLA type. The study, taken as a whole, reports: Using cumulative public TCR beta family frequency, the authors identified those who carried CMV together with the relevant HLA. CMV-specific HLA-C-restricted TCR beta clonotypes dominated the ex vivo response.

Trimming removed 5 bases from V and 3 bases from J; junction bases left unmatched: 3. Germline V CDR1 and CDR2: MDHEN, SYDVKM. CDR3 size: 15 residues. This clonotype showed up many times. The antigen remains unidentified. TCRdb redid the calling of the reads with MiXCR, one entry per CDR3 protein. Among about 320,000 distinct CDR3 sequences listed, more than 9% were seen once. The specimen was PBMCs. This TCR was sampled from a human donor in good health (CMV status not recorded). Some clones in this sample may be carry-over from other donors' samples. The chain has TRBV28 and TRBJ1-6, with 8 positions matching TRBD1. The CDR3, as DNA: TGTGCCAGCAGTCCAGGGACAGGCTATAATTCACCCCTCCACTTT. This translates into CASSPGTGYNSPLHF. The full variable domain, in which reference TRBV28 and TRBJ1-6 provide the parts outside the CDR3, is DVKVTQSSRYLVKRTGEKVFLECVQDMDHENMFWYRQDPGLGLRLIYFSYDVKMKEKGDIPEGYSVSREKKERFSLILESASTNQTSMYLCASSPGTGYNSPLHFGNGTRLTVT.